This TCR beta chain emerged from a study of blood T cell repertoires in COVID-19. Study summary: Sites across the United States, Italy and Spain contributed samples from acute and convalescent COVID-19. Sources were T cells, B-cell-depleted T cells, or PBMCs; the material itself was cDNA or gDNA.

In the authors' workflow: Using reference gene primer amplification, nucleated cell counts were estimated. TCRdb keeps only in-frame clones here, not all; method: immunoSEQ multiplex PCR. V and J calls and clone size are copied from that table; D and trimming were computed from the DNA. The repertoire holds approximately 270,000 clones, with 70% to 85% as singletons. V lost 5 bases, J lost 11 bases, and 6 bases stayed unmatched. Germline loops: CDR1 SNHLY, CDR2 FYNNEI. This CDR3 region has 14 residues. The source of this sequence is an elderly man with acute or convalescent COVID-19. The V gene is TRBV2, the J gene TRBJ2-3, with 14 bases matching TRBD2. Material for sequencing was peripheral blood. In DNA form, the CDR3 reads TGTGCCAGCAGTCTGACTAGCGGGGGGGCCATGCAGTATTTT. Amino acids: CASSLTSGGAMQYF.